The 14 T cell receptor beta chains listed next were all sequenced from one sample in a study of T cell responses to AZD1222 COVID-19 vaccine. Measured with immunoSEQ multiplex PCR; TCRdb has only the in-frame clones, and not every one. The sample lists around 140,000 clones, more than 85% occurring once. Sequenced material: peripheral blood, taken 28 days after the second AZD1222 dose. These receptors were taken from an adult who received the AZD1222 COVID-19 vaccine.

CDR3 DNA: TGTGCCAGCAGCTTCCCCGGGAGGACAGATACGCAGTATTTT. Protein: CASSFPGRTDTQYF. This sequence joins TRBV11-2 and TRBJ2-3; 7 bases match TRBD2. Germline V gene lookup returns CDR1 SGHAT and CDR2 FQNNGV. This CDR3 region has 14 residues. V gave up 3 bases and J gave up 3 bases; unmatched junction bases: 3.

This clone was seen more than once but under ten times. The V gene is TRBV15, the J gene TRBJ1-5; D ambiguous. The CDR3 spans 14 residues. Trimming removed 0 bases at V and 4 bases at J, with 7 bases between. CDR1 is LNHNV and CDR2 is YYDKDF in the germline V gene (reference sequence). The CDR3 coding sequence is TGTGCCACCAGCAGAGATCCGGAGAATCAGCCCCAGCATTTT. It encodes CATSRDPENQPQHF.

This rearrangement joins TRBV30 to TRBJ2-1; 7 bases match TRBD2. This CDR3 is 13 amino acids long. Germline V lookup: CDR1 GTSNPN, CDR2 SVGIG (reference sequence). Trimming removed 8 bases from V and 4 bases from J; junction bases left unmatched: 8. The CDR3 reads CARGEGAYNEQFF. The CDR3 nucleotides are TGTGCCCGGGGGGAGGGAGCTTACAATGAGCAGTTCTTC.

This clone was seen just once. The genes are TRBV24-1 and TRBJ2-7; D perhaps matches TRBD1 (6 bases). The CDR3 totals 16 residues. Germline CDR1 is KGHDR and CDR2 is SFDVKD. Trimming left V 3 bases short and J 6 bases short, with 20 bases between. The CDR3 sequence: CATSDLLERQVLEQYV. Written as DNA, the CDR3 is TGTGCCACCAGTGATCTACTTGAACGACAGGTCCTCGAGCAGTACGTC.

CDR3: CASSLGNAGQGNQPQHF. The CDR3 DNA is TGTGCCAGCAGCTTGGGTAACGCGGGACAGGGGAATCAGCCCCAGCATTTT. This sequence joins TRBV7-9 and TRBJ1-5; 10 nucleotides align to TRBD1. The germline CDR1 and CDR2 sequences are SEHNR and FQNEAQ (reference sequence). CDR3 length: 17 residues. V shed 3 bases, J shed 4 bases, and the junction held 9 bases outside the gene matches.

The chain carries TRBV19 and TRBJ1-6, with no clear D. Trimming removed 10 bases at V and 4 bases at J, with 14 bases between. The CDR3 runs 14 residues. Per germline, CDR1 LNHDA and CDR2 SQIVND (reference sequence). The CDR3: CATSSDPYNSPLHF. The DNA for the CDR3 is TGTGCCACCTCCTCTGACCCGTATAATTCACCCCTCCACTTT.

The chain uses TRBV29-1 and TRBJ2-1; TRBD2 might be the D (7 bases). Germline V gene data show CDR1 as SQVTM and CDR2 as ANQGSEA. The germline V and J ends were trimmed by 6 bases and 5 bases, with 14 bases remaining between them. CDR3 size: 13 residues. The CDR3 spells CSVRGAADNEQFF. For the CDR3, the DNA is TGCAGCGTCCGGGGGGCAGCGGACAATGAGCAGTTCTTC.

The chain has TRBV19 and TRBJ1-3; perhaps TRBD1 as D (5 bases). Germline CDR1 LNHDA, CDR2 SQIVND (reference sequence). There are 17 residues in the CDR3. V lost 7 bases and J 2 bases, leaving 21 bases between the germline ends. The CDR3 nucleotides are TGTGCCAGTACTCCGAAAACCGGGACTTTGGCTGGAAACACCATATATTTT. Protein sequence: CASTPKTGTLAGNTIYF.

The chain has TRBV5-6 and TRBJ1-2, with D possibly being TRBD1 (5 bases). Trimming shortened V by 6 bases and J by 5 bases, and 14 bases separated the two germline ends. CDR3 length: 13 residues. The germline CDR1 and CDR2 sequences are SGHDT and YYEEEE. The CDR3, as DNA: TGTGCCAGCACCGGGGCAGGGAGGTATGGCTACACCTTC. Translation: CASTGAGRYGYTF.

The chain employs TRBV5-4 and TRBJ2-7; D unresolved. The germline V gene encodes CDR1 SGHNT and CDR2 YYREEE (reference sequence). Trimming cost V 4 bases and J 0 bases, with 11 bases left between them. The CDR3 is 14 amino acids. In DNA form, the CDR3 reads TGTGCCAGCAGCCAAGGCCCGAGCTCCTACGAGCAGTACGTC. Its translation: CASSQGPSSYEQYV.

The chain joins TRBV18 to TRBJ1-3, with 7 positions matching TRBD1. This CDR3 contains 16 residues. Germline V gives CDR1 KGHSH, CDR2 LQKENI. Trimming at V came to 2 bases and at J to 0 bases, leaving 4 bases not matched to a gene. DNA for the CDR3: TGTGCCAGCTCACCAGGACAGGCAAGCTCTGGAAACACCATATATTTT. As protein: CASSPGQASSGNTIYF.

The chain has TRBV7-3 and TRBJ1-2; 7 positions agree with TRBD1. J lost 6 bases, V lost 5 bases, and 6 bases had no gene match. CDR1 is SGHTA, CDR2 FQGTGA, per germline. The CDR3 has 13 amino acids. The CDR3 spells CASSRDRDHGYTF. CDR3 nucleotide sequence: TGTGCCAGCAGCCGAGACAGGGATCATGGCTACACCTTC.

This clone was seen once. The chain uses TRBV3-1 (or the pseudogene TRBV3-2) and TRBJ2-7; TRBD1 might be the D (5 bases). The CDR3 sequence is 11 residues long. Germline assignment: CDR1 LGHDT and CDR2 YNNKEL (reference sequence). The ends were cut back, 1 base at V and 9 bases at J, with 7 bases in the middle. The CDR3 region has the DNA TGTGCCAGCAGCCAAGGGGGCTGGCAGTACTTC. Its protein product is CASSQGGWQYF.

The chain recombines TRBV18 with TRBJ2-7; maybe TRBD2 (7 bases). The V and J ends lost 2 bases and 2 bases respectively, with 10 bases between them. Looked up from germline, CDR1 is KGHSH and CDR2 is LQKENI. The CDR3 is 14 residues long. The CDR3 nucleotides read TGTGCCAGCTCACCAGGGGGGGCCACCTACGAGCAGTACTTC. Encoded protein: CASSPGGATYEQYF.